This T cell receptor beta chain is from a study of T cells in Graves' hyperthyroidism and ophthalmopathy. TCR beta CDR3 sequences were amplified from RNA transcripts. Initially, a first-round RT-PCR of the TCR CDR3 employed the HTBI primer set. One entry per CDR3 protein, called by TCRdb with MiXCR from the multiplex PCR reads. The table lists fewer than 900,000 distinct CDR3 sequences, about 16% of them singletons. The V gene's germline CDR1 is SGHDT and CDR2 YYEEEE. This CDR3 spans 15 amino acids. Trimming took off 4 bases at V and 0 bases at J, with 14 bases between the two ends. Patients with uncontrolled infections, other autoimmune diseases, pregnancy or lactation were excluded.

The chain couples TRBV5-6 to TRBJ2-7; possible D gene TRBD1, 5 bases. Sample: blood. The sequence derives from a man aged 18 to 29 with Graves' hyperthyroidism. DNA of the CDR3: TGTGCCAGCAGCCCTGGGGCAGGAATCTCCTACGAGCAGTACTTC. Its protein product is CASSPGAGISYEQYF.